This entry concerns a single T cell receptor (beta chain). The antigen this receptor binds is unknown. Possible read error: a much larger clone is one base away. These data come from a study of blood T cells in healthy people across ages (dated by TCRdb to between 2015 and 2017). For context, the study as a whole: Template switching captured roughly one uniquely barcoded TCR beta cDNA molecule per two T cells in model experiments. Using deep sequencing normalized with unique cDNA molecular identifiers, the study measured how TCR beta repertoire diversity changes with age. Four age groups were formed from the donors: young (average approximately 16 years), middle-aged (approximately 40), aged (roughly 58) and long-lived (around 80). To avoid experimental bias, donors of different ages were distributed randomly across sequencing lanes. Using the same blood draw, the study looked at two additional independent replicas of 1 million unique cDNA reads for two donors, one aged 18 to 30 and the other aged 80 or older. Findings and caveats that apply to the study as a whole: Observed TCR beta diversity per million T cells fell roughly linearly with age, and a significant reduction was already apparent by age about 38. Since profiling was done on bulk unsorted PBMCs, naive and antigen-experienced compartments could not be conclusively compared. Estimates of total diversity based on one million sequenced T cells were considered lower bounds and underestimates. Because donor CMV infection status was unknown, age-related changes in expanded clonotypes were potentially confounded. Compared with the aged group, the long-lived group had more naive CD4+ T cells, fewer expanded clones and increased TCR diversity, a pattern suggesting age selection. A strong correlation was found between observed TCR beta diversity and the percentage of naive T cells measured by flow cytometry.

CDR1 LNHNV and CDR2 YYDKDF were looked up in the germline V gene (reference sequence). The cysteine opens and the phenylalanine closes a CDR3 of 15 amino acids. Here the CDR3 DNA is all that survives: 45 bases in frame from base 1. The junction carries 12 bases between V and J, which are trimmed by 1 base and 5 bases respectively. Systemically healthy Caucasian individuals from Russia, approximately 39 in total and aged roughly 6 to 95 years, were included as donors. Each donor gave approximately 9.4 milliliters of peripheral blood, drawn into EDTA-treated Vacutainer tubes. Ficoll-Paque density-gradient centrifugation was used to isolate PBMCs, with at least 6 million obtained per sample. Total RNA, at least 6 micrograms per sample, was extracted from PBMCs with Trizol reagent. Naive CD45RAhigh/CD27high T cell percentages were measured by flow cytometry on a PBMC aliquot from every donor. The receptor library was made with 5' RACE. Sequencing took place on an Illumina HiSeq 2500. A second PCR of roughly 7 to 11 cycles was performed with a sample-barcoded 5' primer and a J-beta primer mix. A template-switch 5' adaptor carrying 12 random nucleotides introduced a unique molecular identifier onto each TCR beta cDNA molecule. At least 2.5 million CDR3-containing paired-end reads were obtained from each sample. All of the RNA was converted into first-strand cDNA using the Mint cDNA synthesis kit, with a TRBC-specific oligonucleotide serving as the primer. All cDNA was treated with uracil-DNA glycosylase and then went through a first 18-cycle PCR with the universal primers M1SS and BC2_uni_R. The source study handled its data this way. For normalization, 1 million high-quality reads were randomly selected from each sample, with every read carrying a distinct molecular identifier. Reads sharing molecular identifiers were discarded rather than binned into consensus sequences. MiTCR, run with a Q25 quality threshold and the strictest error-elimination algorithm, handled CDR3 identification, clonotype clustering and error correction. A nonparametric unseen species model with Euler transformation was used to estimate a lower bound on total TCR beta diversity. TCRdb trimmed the raw reads at Q25, called clones with MiXCR and kept productive beta chains. CDR3 protein sequences are deduplicated, and each keeps its most common genes and DNA. What appears here as the V and J calls and clone size reflects TCRdb's work, not the paper's. This sample is represented by hundreds of thousands of distinct CDR3 sequences; roughly 32% of them were singletons. Roughly 15% of the sample is in the top ten clones.

The chain couples TRBV15 to TRBJ2-1; the D gene assignment is ambiguous. The specimen was blood. The sequence was obtained from a woman aged 80 or over in good health. Donor details come from another sample of the same person, matched by shared clones. CDR3 protein: CATSRGFGQDNEQFF. DNA sequence: TGTGCCACCAGCAGAGGTTTCGGGCAGGACAATGAGCAGTTCTTC. Extended through the reference TRBV15 and TRBJ2-1 proteins, this CDR3 yields the full variable domain: DAMVIQNPRYQVTQFGKPVTLSCSQTLNHNVMYWYQQKSSQAPKLLFHYYDKDFNNEADTPDNFQSRRPNTSFCFLDIRSPGLGDTAMYLCATSRGFGQDNEQFFGPGTRLTVL.